The 28 T cell receptor beta chains given below trace back to one sample, sequenced in a study of control samples from healthy donors and cancer patients. The protocol was immunoSEQ multiplex PCR, while the TCRdb copy is restricted to in-frame clones and leaves out a portion. Here the sample spans approximately 70,000 clones, just under 90% being singletons. The sequenced material came from PBMCs. The receptors stem from a man aged 55-75 years with lung cancer.

The J gene is TRBJ2-1, the V gene TRBV6-5, with a tentative D call TRBD2 (7 bases). This CDR3 region has 15 residues. The germline V and J ends were trimmed by 6 bases and 2 bases, with 14 bases remaining between them. CDR1 is MNHEY and CDR2 is SVGAGI in the germline V gene. Here the CDR3 reads CASREGGNTYNEQFF. In DNA, the CDR3 is TGTGCCAGCAGAGAGGGGGGGAATACCTACAATGAGCAGTTCTTC.

This chain uses TRBV5-1 with TRBJ1-6; possible D gene TRBD1, 5 bases. Trimming cost V 0 bases and J 4 bases, with 11 bases left between them. Germline V gene lookup returns CDR1 SGHRS and CDR2 YFSETQ. This CDR3 is 16 amino acids long. The CDR3: CASSLGGGEYNSPLHF. The CDR3 DNA is TGCGCCAGCAGCTTGGGCGGGGGAGAATATAATTCACCCCTCCACTTT.

V and J are TRBV14 and TRBJ2-3; TRBD1 might be the D (5 bases). CDR3 length equals 16 residues. CDR1 is SGHDN, CDR2 FVKESK, per germline. The V and J ends lost 2 bases and 2 bases respectively, with 14 bases between them. In nucleotides, the CDR3 is TGTGCCAGCAGCCAACTCGGCAGGGAATTCACAGATACGCAGTATTTT. Translation gives CASSQLGREFTDTQYF.

This clone was counted once. V is TRBV7-9 and J is TRBJ2-1; D call uncertain. Trimming stripped 1 base from V and 4 bases from J, with 11 bases between. The CDR3 consists of 15 residues. Germline V gives CDR1 SEHNR, CDR2 FQNEAQ (reference sequence). The CDR3 DNA is TGTGCCAGCAGCTTAGAATCCACAGCTTACAATGAGCAGTTCTTC. Residues: CASSLESTAYNEQFF.

The V call is TRBV18, the J call TRBJ2-2, with 9 bases aligning to TRBD2. V was pared by 6 bases and J by 5 bases, with 7 bases of the junction left unmatched. Germline assignment: CDR1 KGHSH and CDR2 LQKENI. The CDR3 extends over 15 amino acids. CDR3: CASSRIAGETGELFF. In DNA form, the CDR3 reads TGTGCCAGCTCGCGGATAGCGGGGGAGACCGGGGAGCTGTTTTTT.

This sequence joins TRBV5-1 and TRBJ2-3; weak D call: TRBD1 (6 bases). Trimming cost V 5 bases and J 2 bases, with 12 bases left between them. Germline CDR1 is SGHRS and CDR2 is YFSETQ. This CDR3 is 14 amino acids long. CDR3 in amino acids: CASRSGVNTDTQYF. The CDR3 DNA reads TGCGCCAGCAGGTCAGGGGTGAACACAGATACGCAGTATTTT.

The genes are TRBV11-1 and TRBJ1-3; D not certain. CDR1 SGHAT and CDR2 FQDESV come from the germline V gene (reference sequence). CDR3 length: 14 amino acids. V was clipped by 5 bases and J by 3 bases, with 11 bases between them. This CDR3 is CASSPPVVGNTIYF. DNA of the CDR3: TGTGCCAGCAGCCCCCCCGTCGTTGGAAACACCATATATTTT. The full variable domain, in which reference TRBV11-1 and TRBJ1-3 provide the parts outside the CDR3, is EAEVAQSPRYKITEKSQAVAFWCDPISGHATLYWYRQILGQGPELLVQFQDESVVDDSQLPKDRFSAERLKGVDSTLKIQPAELGDSAMYLCASSPPVVGNTIYFGEGSWLTVV.

The chain employs TRBV7-2 and TRBJ2-5, with 7 positions matching TRBD2. There are 14 residues in the CDR3. V gave up 0 bases and J gave up 3 bases; unmatched junction bases: 1. Germline assignment: CDR1 SGHTA and CDR2 FQGNSA. The CDR3 region is CASSLAGLKETQYF. The CDR3 bases are TGTGCCAGCAGCTTAGCGGGACTAAAAGAGACCCAGTACTTC.

J is TRBJ2-2 and V is TRBV3-1 (or the pseudogene TRBV3-2), with D unclear. Germline assignment: CDR1 LGHDT and CDR2 YNNKEL (reference sequence). This CDR3 is built from 12 residues. Trimming took off 2 bases at V and 8 bases at J, with 6 bases between the two ends. CDR3 sequence (DNA): TGTGCCAGCAGCCAAATCGGGGGGGAGCTGTTTTTT. Translating gives CASSQIGGELFF.

This clone occurred a few times. The chain employs TRBV5-1 and TRBJ2-2; D is undetermined. Deletions cut 0 bases from V and 5 bases from J, with 5 bases between. From germline, CDR1 is SGHRS and CDR2 YFSETQ. The CDR3 contains 13 residues. CDR3 bases: TGCGCCAGCAGCTTGGACCCGACCGGGGAGCTGTTTTTT. This sequence encodes CASSLDPTGELFF.

The gene calls are TRBV5-4 and TRBJ2-6; 8 bases fit TRBD1. This CDR3 has 18 amino acids. Germline V gene lookup returns CDR1 SGHNT and CDR2 YYREEE (reference sequence). J was trimmed by 4 bases and V by 1 base; bases with no gene match: 10. CDR3 bases: TGTGCCAGCAGCTTGCCAATAGGACAGGGATCCGGGGCCAACGTCCTGACTTTC. Its translation is CASSLPIGQGSGANVLTF.

This clone was seen a few times. This chain connects TRBV7-9 to TRBJ1-2; D may be TRBD1 (5 bases). The V end lost 3 bases, the J end lost 8 bases, and 16 bases lay between the germline ends. CDR1 is SEHNR and CDR2 is FQNEAQ in the germline V gene (reference sequence). This CDR3 spans 14 amino acids. Here the CDR3 DNA reads TGTGCCAGCAGCTTCAGGGACGAGAAGAGAGGCTACACCTTC. As protein: CASSFRDEKRGYTF.

The chain combines TRBV5-5 with TRBJ2-2; D is uncertain. The length of the CDR3 is 13 residues. V lost 4 bases, J lost 1 base, and 5 bases lay in between. The germline gives CDR1 SGHKS, CDR2 YYEKEE (reference sequence). The CDR3 DNA sequence: TGTGCCAGCAGCGTACTGAACACCGGGGAGCTGTTTTTT. This translates into CASSVLNTGELFF.

The gene calls are TRBV5-5 and TRBJ2-5; TRBD1 matches 9 bases. V was clipped by 2 bases and J by 5 bases; unmatched bases: 7. This CDR3 has 15 residues. CDR1 and CDR2 from the germline V gene are SGHKS and YYEKEE (reference sequence). The CDR3 loop is CASSFRDRELETQYF. CDR3 nucleotides: TGTGCCAGCAGCTTCCGGGACAGGGAGTTGGAGACCCAGTACTTC.

V is TRBV4-1 and J is TRBJ1-2, with D possibly matching TRBD1 (5 bases). This CDR3 is built from 17 residues. V was shortened by 2 bases and J by 2 bases, with 18 bases between the two germline ends. From germline, CDR1 is MGHRA and CDR2 YSYEKL. CDR3 nucleotides: TGCGCCAGCAGCCAAATCAGACTGACGGGGGAGAACTATGGCTACACCTTC. Translation gives CASSQIRLTGENYGYTF.

The genes are TRBV14 and TRBJ2-7; 11 bases are shared with TRBD1. Germline loops: CDR1 SGHDN, CDR2 FVKESK. V gave up 1 base and J gave up 3 bases; unmatched junction bases: 5. This CDR3 has 16 residues. CDR3 sequence: CASSQGGGQGVYEQYV. The CDR3, as DNA: TGTGCCAGCAGCCAAGGAGGGGGACAGGGGGTCTACGAGCAGTACGTC.

The genes are TRBV27 and TRBJ2-7, with no clear D. V was cut by 6 bases and J by 1 base, with 13 bases left in between. The CDR3 totals 14 residues. From germline, CDR1 is MNHEY and CDR2 SMNVEV (reference sequence). CDR3 amino acids: CASSPDPYSYEQYF. The DNA of the CDR3 is TGTGCCAGCAGCCCGGACCCTTATTCCTACGAGCAGTACTTC.

This clone turned up a few times. The chain recombines TRBV5-5 with TRBJ1-2; possibly TRBD1 for D (5 bases). The CDR3 spans 15 residues. Trimming shortened V by 4 bases and J by 2 bases, and 15 bases separated the two germline ends. Germline CDR1 is SGHKS and CDR2 is YYEKEE (reference sequence). CDR3: CASSPEQGSNYGYTF. The CDR3 coding sequence is TGTGCCAGCAGCCCAGAGCAGGGATCCAACTATGGCTACACCTTC. Full variable domain (missing parts from reference TRBV5-5 and TRBJ1-2): DAGVTQSPTHLIKTRGQQVTLRCSPISGHKSVSWYQQVLGQGPQFIFQYYEKEERGRGNFPDRFSARQFPNYSSELNVNALLLGDSALYLCASSPEQGSNYGYTFGSGTRLTVV.

This clone was seen once. The chain recombines TRBV5-1 with TRBJ2-3, with 7 bases lining up with TRBD2. This CDR3 contains 16 residues. Unmatched junction bases numbered 10, after V lost 4 bases and J lost 2 bases. Per germline, CDR1 SGHRS and CDR2 YFSETQ. The CDR3 here is CASSSGAQRVTDTQYF. Here the CDR3 DNA reads TGCGCCAGCAGCAGCGGGGCCCAGCGGGTCACAGATACGCAGTATTTT.

CDR3 nucleotide sequence: TGTGCCAGCAGCCCCCGACACAATGAGCAGTTCTTC. Protein: CASSPRHNEQFF. The chain uses TRBV7-9 and TRBJ2-1; D call uncertain. The CDR3 totals 12 residues. The germline V gene has CDR1 SEHNR and CDR2 FQNEAQ (reference sequence). V was clipped by 5 bases and J by 5 bases, with 7 bases between them.

This rearrangement joins TRBV9 to TRBJ2-3; no definite D call. Per the germline V gene, CDR1 is SGDLS and CDR2 is YYNGEE. The length of the CDR3 is 15 residues. Trimming removed 0 bases at V and 0 bases at J, with 8 bases between. The chain's CDR3 is CASSVGSSSTDTQYF. In nucleotides, the CDR3 is TGTGCCAGCAGCGTAGGGTCTTCTAGCACAGATACGCAGTATTTT.

This chain links TRBV27 with TRBJ2-6; D unclear. The germline V and J ends were trimmed by 5 bases and 3 bases, with 5 bases remaining between them. This CDR3 has 13 residues. The germline gives CDR1 MNHEY, CDR2 SMNVEV (reference sequence). The CDR3 DNA is TGTGCCAGCAGTCAGGATGGGGCCAACGTCCTGACTTTC. Translated: CASSQDGANVLTF. Full variable domain (rest looked up from reference TRBV27 and TRBJ2-6): EAQVTQNPRYLITVTGKKLTVTCSQNMNHEYMSWYRQDPGLGLRQIYYSMNVEVTDKGDVPEGYKVSRKEKRNFPLILESPSPNQTSLYFCASSQDGANVLTFGAGSRLTVL.

J is TRBJ2-1 and V is TRBV6-4, with 10 bases fitting TRBD1. CDR3 length: 15 residues. V shed 0 bases and J 4 bases; nucleotides not matched to a gene: 0. Germline lookup yields CDR1 MRHNA and CDR2 SNTAGT. CDR3 amino acids: CASSDSGQGYNEQFF. The CDR3 region has the DNA TGTGCCAGCAGTGACTCGGGACAGGGGTACAATGAGCAGTTCTTC.

The rearrangement uses TRBV30 and TRBJ1-1; D is unclear. The V gene lost 4 bases and the J gene lost 1 base, with 13 bases spanning the gap. The CDR3 consists of 14 residues. The germline V gene encodes CDR1 GTSNPN and CDR2 SVGIG (reference sequence). CDR3 DNA: TGTGCCTGGACCCTAAGGCGGGGGAACACTGAAGCTTTCTTT. Translation: CAWTLRRGNTEAFF. Full variable domain (rest looked up from reference TRBV30 and TRBJ1-1): SQTIHQWPATLVQPVGSPLSLECTVEGTSNPNLYWYRQAAGRGLQLLFYSVGIGQISSEVPQNLSASRPQDRQFILSSKKLLLSDSGFYLCAWTLRRGNTEAFFGQGTRLTVV.

The rearrangement uses TRBV12-5 and TRBJ2-7, with D hard to call. The length of the CDR3 is 13 residues. Germline loops: CDR1 LGHNT, CDR2 FRNRAP. Trimming took 0 bases from V and 9 from J, leaving 12 bases between them. The CDR3 loop is CASGLVTRPGQYV. The CDR3 DNA reads as TGTGCTAGTGGTTTGGTTACCAGGCCGGGGCAGTACGTC.

This chain uses TRBV15 with TRBJ2-3; TRBD1 might be the D (6 bases). Germline CDR1 is LNHNV and CDR2 is YYDKDF (reference sequence). This CDR3 comprises 16 residues. Trimming removed 0 bases from V and 1 base from J, with 11 bases in between. The CDR3 nucleotides read TGTGCCACCAGCAGAGATCGGGCAGGGGGCACAGATACGCAGTATTTT. Its protein product is CATSRDRAGGTDTQYF.

About this clone: This sample also contains other DNA sequences that code for the same CDR3. V and J are TRBV2 and TRBJ2-2; the D gene is possibly TRBD2 (6 bases). CDR3 length: 17 amino acids. V was clipped by 0 bases and J by 6 bases, with 17 bases between them. Per germline, CDR1 SNHLY and CDR2 FYNNEI. This chain's CDR3 is CASSEALRWGVAGELFF. As DNA, the CDR3 is TGTGCCAGCAGTGAAGCGCTTCGTTGGGGGGTGGCCGGGGAGCTGTTTTTT. Complete variable domain (other parts from reference TRBV2 and TRBJ2-2): EPEVTQTPSHQVTQMGQEVILRCVPISNHLYFYWYRQILGQKVEFLVSFYNNEISEKSEIFDDQFSVERPDGSNFTLKIRSTKLEDSAMYFCASSEALRWGVAGELFFGEGSRLTVL.

About this clone itself: The same CDR3 can be traced to other DNA sequences in this sample. The chain is built from TRBV5-4 and TRBJ1-1; perhaps TRBD1 as D (6 bases). In germline, CDR1 is SGHNT, CDR2 YYREEE (reference sequence). The CDR3 contains 13 residues. V lost 3 bases, J lost 8 bases, and 14 bases lay in between. The CDR3 DNA sequence: TGTGCCAGCAGCTGGATGGGGGGGGGCGAAGCTTTCTTT. Its translation: CASSWMGGGEAFF.